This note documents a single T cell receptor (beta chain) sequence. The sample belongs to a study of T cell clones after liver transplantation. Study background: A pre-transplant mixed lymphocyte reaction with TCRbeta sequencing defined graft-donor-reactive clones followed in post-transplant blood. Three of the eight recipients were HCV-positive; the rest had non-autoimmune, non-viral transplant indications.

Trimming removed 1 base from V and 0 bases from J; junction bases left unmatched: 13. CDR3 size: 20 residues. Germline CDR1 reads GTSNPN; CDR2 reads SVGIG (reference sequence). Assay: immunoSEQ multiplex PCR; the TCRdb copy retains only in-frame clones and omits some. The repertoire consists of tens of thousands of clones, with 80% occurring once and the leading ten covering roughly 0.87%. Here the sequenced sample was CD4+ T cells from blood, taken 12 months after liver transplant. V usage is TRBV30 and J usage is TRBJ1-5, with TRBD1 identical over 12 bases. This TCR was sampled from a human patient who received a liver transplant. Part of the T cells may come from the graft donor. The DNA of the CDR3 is TGTGCCTGGAGTGCAGAGGGACAGGGGGCTTTCAGCTATAGCAATCAGCCCCAGCATTTT. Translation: CAWSAEGQGAFSYSNQPQHF.